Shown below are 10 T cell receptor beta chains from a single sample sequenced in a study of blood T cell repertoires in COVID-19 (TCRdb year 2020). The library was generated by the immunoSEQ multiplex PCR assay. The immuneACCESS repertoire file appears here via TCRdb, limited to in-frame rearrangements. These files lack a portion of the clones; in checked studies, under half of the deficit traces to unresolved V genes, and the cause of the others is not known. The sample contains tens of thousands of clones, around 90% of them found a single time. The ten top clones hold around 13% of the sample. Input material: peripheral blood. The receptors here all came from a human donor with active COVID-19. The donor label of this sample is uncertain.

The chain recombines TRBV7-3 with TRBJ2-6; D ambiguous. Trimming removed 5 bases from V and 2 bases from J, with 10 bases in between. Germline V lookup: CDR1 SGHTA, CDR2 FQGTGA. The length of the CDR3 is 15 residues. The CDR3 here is CASSQAGTGANVLTF. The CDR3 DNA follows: TGTGCCAGCAGCCAGGCAGGTACTGGGGCCAACGTCCTGACTTTC.

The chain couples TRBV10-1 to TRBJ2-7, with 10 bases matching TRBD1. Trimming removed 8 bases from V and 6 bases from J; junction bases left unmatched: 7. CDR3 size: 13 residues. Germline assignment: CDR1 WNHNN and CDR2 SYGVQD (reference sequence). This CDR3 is CASARDRGSEQYF. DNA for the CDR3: TGCGCCAGCGCACGGGACAGGGGAAGCGAGCAGTACTTC.

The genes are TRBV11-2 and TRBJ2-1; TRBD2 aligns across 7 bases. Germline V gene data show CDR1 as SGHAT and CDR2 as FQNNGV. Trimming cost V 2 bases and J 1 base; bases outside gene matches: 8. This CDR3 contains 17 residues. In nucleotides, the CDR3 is TGTGCCAGCAGCTTACCCCCCCTAGCGGCTTCCTACAATGAGCAGTTCTTC. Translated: CASSLPPLAASYNEQFF. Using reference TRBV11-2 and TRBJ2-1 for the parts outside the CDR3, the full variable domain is EAGVAQSPRYKIIEKRQSVAFWCNPISGHATLYWYQQILGQGPKLLIQFQNNGVVDDSQLPKDRFSAERLKGVDSTLKIQPAKLEDSAVYLCASSLPPLAASYNEQFFGPGTRLTVL.

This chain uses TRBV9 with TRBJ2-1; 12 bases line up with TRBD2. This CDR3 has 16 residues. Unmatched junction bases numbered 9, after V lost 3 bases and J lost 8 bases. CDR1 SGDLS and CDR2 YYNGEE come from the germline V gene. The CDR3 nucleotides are TGTGCCAGCAGCGCTTCGACTAGCGGGAGTTTCGATGAGCAGTTCTTC. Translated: CASSASTSGSFDEQFF.

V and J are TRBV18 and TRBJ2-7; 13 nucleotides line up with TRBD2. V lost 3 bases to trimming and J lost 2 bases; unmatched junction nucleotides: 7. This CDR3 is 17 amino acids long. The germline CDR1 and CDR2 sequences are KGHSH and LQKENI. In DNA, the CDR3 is TGTGCCAGCTCACCCCCACTAGCGGGAGGGCCTGCCTACGAGCAGTACTTC. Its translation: CASSPPLAGGPAYEQYF.

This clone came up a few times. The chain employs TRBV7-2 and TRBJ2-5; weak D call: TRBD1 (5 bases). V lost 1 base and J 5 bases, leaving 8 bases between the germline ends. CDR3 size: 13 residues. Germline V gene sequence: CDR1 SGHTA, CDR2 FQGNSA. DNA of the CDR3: TGTGCCAGCAGCTTAGGGTCAGGGGAGACCCAGTACTTC. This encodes CASSLGSGETQYF.

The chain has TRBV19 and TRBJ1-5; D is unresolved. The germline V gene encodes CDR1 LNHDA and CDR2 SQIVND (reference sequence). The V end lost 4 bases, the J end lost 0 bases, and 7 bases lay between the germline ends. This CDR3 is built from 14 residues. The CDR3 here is CASSNSVSNQPQHF. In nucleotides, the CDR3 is TGTGCCAGTAGTAACAGTGTTAGCAATCAGCCCCAGCATTTT. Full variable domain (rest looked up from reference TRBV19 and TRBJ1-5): DGGITQSPKYLFRKEGQNVTLSCEQNLNHDAMYWYRQDPGQGLRLIYYSQIVNDFQKGDIAEGYSVSREKKESFPLTVTSAQKNPTAFYLCASSNSVSNQPQHFGDGTRLSIL.

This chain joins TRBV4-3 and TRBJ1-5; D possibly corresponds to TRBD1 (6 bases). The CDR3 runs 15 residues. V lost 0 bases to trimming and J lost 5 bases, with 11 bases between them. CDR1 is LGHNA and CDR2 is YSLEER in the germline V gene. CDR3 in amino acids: CASSQEYRAYQPQHF. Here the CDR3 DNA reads TGCGCCAGCAGCCAAGAATACAGGGCCTATCAGCCCCAGCATTTT.

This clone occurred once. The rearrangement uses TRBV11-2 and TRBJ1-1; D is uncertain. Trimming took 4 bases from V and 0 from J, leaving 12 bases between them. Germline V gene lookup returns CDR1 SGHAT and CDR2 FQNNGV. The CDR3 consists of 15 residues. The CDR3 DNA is TGTGCCAGCAGCTCGCTGTTGAGTGTGAACACTGAAGCTTTCTTT. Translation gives CASSSLLSVNTEAFF.

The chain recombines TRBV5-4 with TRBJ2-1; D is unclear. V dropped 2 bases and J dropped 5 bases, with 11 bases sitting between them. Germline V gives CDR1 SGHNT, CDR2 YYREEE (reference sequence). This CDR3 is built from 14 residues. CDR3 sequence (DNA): TGTGCCAGCAGCTTTTCGGGTGACCACAATGAGCAGTTCTTC. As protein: CASSFSGDHNEQFF.